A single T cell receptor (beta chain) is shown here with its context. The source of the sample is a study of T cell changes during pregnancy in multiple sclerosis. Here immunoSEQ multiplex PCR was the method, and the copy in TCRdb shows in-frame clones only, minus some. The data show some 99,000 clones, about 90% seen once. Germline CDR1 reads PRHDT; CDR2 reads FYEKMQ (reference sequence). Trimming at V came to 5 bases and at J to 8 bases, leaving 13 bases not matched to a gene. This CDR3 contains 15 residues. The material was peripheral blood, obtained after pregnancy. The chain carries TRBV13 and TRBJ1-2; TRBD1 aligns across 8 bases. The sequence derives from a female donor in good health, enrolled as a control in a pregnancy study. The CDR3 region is CASSLGMTGVLGYTF. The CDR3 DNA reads TGTGCCAGCAGCCTTGGAATGACAGGGGTATTGGGCTACACCTTC.